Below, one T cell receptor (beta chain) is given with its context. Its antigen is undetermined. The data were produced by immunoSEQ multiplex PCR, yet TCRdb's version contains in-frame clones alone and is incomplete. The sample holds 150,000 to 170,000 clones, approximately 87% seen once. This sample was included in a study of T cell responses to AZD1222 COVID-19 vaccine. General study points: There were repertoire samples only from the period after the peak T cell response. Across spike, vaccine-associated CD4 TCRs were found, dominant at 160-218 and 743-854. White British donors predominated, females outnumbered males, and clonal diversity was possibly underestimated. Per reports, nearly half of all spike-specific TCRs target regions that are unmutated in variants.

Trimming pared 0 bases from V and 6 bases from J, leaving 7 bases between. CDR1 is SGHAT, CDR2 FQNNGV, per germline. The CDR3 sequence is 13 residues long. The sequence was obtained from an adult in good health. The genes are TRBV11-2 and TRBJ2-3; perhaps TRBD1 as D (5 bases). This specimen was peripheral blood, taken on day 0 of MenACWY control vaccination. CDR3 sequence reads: CASSLDRQDTQYF. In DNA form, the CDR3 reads TGTGCCAGCAGCTTAGATCGACAGGATACGCAGTATTTT.